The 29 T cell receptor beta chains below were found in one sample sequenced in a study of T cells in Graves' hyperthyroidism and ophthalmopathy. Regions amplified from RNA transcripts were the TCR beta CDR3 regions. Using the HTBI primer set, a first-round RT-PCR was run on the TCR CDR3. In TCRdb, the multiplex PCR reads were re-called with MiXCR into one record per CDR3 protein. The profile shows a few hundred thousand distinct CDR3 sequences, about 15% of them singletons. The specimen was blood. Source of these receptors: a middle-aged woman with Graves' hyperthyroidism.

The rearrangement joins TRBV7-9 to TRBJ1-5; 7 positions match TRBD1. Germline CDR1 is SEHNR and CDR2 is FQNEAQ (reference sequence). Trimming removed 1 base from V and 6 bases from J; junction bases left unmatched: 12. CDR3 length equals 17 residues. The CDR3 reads CASSLVEGAKRGQPQHF. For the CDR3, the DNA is TGTGCCAGCAGCTTAGTCGAGGGGGCGAAAAGGGGTCAGCCCCAGCATTTT.

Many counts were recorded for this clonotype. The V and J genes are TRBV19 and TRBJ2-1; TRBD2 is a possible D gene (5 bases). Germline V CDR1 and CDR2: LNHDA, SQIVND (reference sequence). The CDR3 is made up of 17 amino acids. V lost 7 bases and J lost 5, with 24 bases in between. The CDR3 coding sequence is TGTGCCAGTACCAAGCGCGGGCTAGCCGCGGGTAACAATGAGCAGTTCTTC. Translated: CASTKRGLAAGNNEQFF.

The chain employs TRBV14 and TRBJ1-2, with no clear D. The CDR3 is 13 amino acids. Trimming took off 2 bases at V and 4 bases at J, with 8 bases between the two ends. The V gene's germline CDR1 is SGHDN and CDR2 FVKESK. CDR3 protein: CASSQPDLYGYTF. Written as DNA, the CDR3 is TGTGCCAGCAGCCAACCGGACCTCTATGGCTACACCTTC.

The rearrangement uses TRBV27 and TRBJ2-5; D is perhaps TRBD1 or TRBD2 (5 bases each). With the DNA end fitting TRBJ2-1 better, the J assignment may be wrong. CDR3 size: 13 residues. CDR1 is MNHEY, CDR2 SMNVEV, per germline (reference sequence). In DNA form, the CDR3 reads TGTGCCAGCAGTTTGGGGCAGGAGGAGACCCAGTTCTTC. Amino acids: CASSLGQEETQFF.

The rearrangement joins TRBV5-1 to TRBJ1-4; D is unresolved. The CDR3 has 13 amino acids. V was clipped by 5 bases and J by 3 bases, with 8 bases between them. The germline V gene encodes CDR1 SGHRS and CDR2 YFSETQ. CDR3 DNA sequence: TGCGCCAGCAGTGGGATTGCTAATGAAAAACTGTTTTTT. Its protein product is CASSGIANEKLFF. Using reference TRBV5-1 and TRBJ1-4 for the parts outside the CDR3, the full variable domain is KAGVTQTPRYLIKTRGQQVTLSCSPISGHRSVSWYQQTPGQGLQFLFEYFSETQRNKGNFPGRFSGRQFSNSRSEMNVSTLELGDSALYLCASSGIANEKLFFGSGTQLSVL.

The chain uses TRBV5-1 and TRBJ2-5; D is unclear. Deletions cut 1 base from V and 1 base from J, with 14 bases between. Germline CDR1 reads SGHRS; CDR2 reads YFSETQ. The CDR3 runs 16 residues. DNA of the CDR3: TGCGCCAGCAGCTTGAACTTCTTGCGCGCCCAAGAGACCCAGTACTTC. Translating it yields CASSLNFLRAQETQYF.

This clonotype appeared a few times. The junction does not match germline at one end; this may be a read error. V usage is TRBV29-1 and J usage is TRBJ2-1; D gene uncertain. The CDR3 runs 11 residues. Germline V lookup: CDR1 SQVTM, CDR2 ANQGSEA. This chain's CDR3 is CSVGSHNEQFF. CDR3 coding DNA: TGCAGCGTTGGCTCCCACAATGAGCAGTTCTTC.

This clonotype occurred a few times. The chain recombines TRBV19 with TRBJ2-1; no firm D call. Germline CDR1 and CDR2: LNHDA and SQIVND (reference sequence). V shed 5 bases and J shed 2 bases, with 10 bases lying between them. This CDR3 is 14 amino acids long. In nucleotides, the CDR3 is TGTGCCAGTAGTGCTACAGCAACCTACAATGAGCAGTTCTTC. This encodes CASSATATYNEQFF.

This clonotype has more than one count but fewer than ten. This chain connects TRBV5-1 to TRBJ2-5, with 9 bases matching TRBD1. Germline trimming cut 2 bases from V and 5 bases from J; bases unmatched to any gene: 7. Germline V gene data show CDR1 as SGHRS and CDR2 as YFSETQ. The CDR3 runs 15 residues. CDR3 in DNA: TGCGCCAGCAGCTTCGGGACAGGGAACCGGGAGACCCAGTACTTC. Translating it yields CASSFGTGNRETQYF.

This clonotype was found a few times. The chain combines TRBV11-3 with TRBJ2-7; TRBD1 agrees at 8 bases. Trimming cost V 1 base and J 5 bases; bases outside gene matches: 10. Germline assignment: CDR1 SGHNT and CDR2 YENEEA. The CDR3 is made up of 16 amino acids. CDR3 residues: CASSLVGGRGLDEQYF. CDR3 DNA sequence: TGTGCCAGCAGCTTAGTAGGCGGCAGGGGGCTCGACGAGCAGTACTTC. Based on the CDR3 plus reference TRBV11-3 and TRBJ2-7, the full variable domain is EAGVVQSPRYKIIEKKQPVAFWCNPISGHNTLYWYLQNLGQGPELLIRYENEEAVDDSQLPKDRFSAERLKGVDSTLKIQPAELGDSAVYLCASSLVGGRGLDEQYFGPGTRLTVT.

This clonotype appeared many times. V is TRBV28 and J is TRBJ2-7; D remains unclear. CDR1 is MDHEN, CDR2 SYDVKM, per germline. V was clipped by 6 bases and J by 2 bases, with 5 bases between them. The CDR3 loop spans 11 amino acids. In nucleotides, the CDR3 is TGTGCCAGCAGACAAACCTACGAGCAGTACTTC. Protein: CASRQTYEQYF. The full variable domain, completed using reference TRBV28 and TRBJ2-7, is DVKVTQSSRYLVKRTGEKVFLECVQDMDHENMFWYRQDPGLGLRLIYFSYDVKMKEKGDIPEGYSVSREKKERFSLILESASTNQTSMYLCASRQTYEQYFGPGTRLTVT.

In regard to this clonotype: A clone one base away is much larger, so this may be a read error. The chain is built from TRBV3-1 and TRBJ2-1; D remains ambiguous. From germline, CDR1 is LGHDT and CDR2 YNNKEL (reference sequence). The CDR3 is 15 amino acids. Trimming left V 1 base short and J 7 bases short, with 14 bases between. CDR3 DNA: TGTGCCAGCAGCCAAGTGGCGGTACCCCGGAATGAGCAGTTCTTC. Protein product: CASSQVAVPRNEQFF.

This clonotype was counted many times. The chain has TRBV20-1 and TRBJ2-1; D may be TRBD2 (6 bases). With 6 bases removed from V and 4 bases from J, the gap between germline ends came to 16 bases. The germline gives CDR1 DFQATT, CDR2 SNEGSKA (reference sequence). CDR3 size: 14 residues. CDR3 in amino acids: CSAAKGLGYNEQFF. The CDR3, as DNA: TGCAGTGCAGCTAAGGGACTTGGATACAATGAGCAGTTCTTC.

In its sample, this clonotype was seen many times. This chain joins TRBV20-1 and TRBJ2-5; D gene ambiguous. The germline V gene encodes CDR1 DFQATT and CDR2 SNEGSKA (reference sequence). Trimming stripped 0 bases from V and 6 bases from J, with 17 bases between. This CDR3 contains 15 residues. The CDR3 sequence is CSARDSSVSGKTQYF. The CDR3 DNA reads TGCAGTGCTAGAGATTCGAGCGTATCAGGAAAGACCCAGTACTTC.

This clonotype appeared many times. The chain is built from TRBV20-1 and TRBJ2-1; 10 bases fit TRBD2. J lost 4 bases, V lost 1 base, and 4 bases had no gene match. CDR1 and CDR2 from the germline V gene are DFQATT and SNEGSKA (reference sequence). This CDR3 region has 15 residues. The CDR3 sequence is CSARATSGKYNEQFF. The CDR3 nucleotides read TGCAGTGCTAGAGCAACTAGCGGGAAATACAATGAGCAGTTCTTC.

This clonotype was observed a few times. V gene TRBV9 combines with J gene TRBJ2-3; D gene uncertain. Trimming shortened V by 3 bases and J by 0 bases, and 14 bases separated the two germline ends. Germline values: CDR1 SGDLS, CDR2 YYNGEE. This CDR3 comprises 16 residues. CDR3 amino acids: CASSAHSTPSTDTQYF. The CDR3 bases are TGTGCCAGCAGCGCTCACAGTACTCCTAGCACAGATACGCAGTATTTT.

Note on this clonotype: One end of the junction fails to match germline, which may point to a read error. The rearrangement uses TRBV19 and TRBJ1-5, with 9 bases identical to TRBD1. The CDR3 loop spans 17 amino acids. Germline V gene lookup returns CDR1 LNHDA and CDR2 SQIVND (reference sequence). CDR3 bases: TGTGTCAGTAGTCCCAGCTCCGGACAGGGGCCATGGCAGCCCCAGCATTTT. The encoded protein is CVSSPSSGQGPWQPQHF.

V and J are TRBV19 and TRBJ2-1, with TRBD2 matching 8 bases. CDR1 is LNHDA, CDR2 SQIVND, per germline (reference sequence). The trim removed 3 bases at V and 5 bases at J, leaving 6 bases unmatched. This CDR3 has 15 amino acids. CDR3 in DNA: TGTGCCAGTAGTATTGCGAGCGGGAGCCACAATGAGCAGTTCTTC. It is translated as CASSIASGSHNEQFF.

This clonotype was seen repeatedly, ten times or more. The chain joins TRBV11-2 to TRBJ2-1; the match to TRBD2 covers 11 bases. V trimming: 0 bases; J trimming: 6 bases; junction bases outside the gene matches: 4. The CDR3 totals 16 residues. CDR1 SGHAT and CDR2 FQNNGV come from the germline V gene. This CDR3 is CASSLDYSGRANEQFF. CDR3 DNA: TGTGCCAGCAGCTTAGATTATAGCGGGAGGGCCAATGAGCAGTTCTTC.

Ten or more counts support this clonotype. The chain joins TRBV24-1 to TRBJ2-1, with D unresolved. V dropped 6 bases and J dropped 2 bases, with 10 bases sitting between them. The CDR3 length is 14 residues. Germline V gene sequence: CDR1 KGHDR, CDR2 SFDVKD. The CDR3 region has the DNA TGTGCCACCAGTTCTGGACCCACCTACAATGAGCAGTTCTTC. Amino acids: CATSSGPTYNEQFF.

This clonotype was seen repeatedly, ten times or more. The CDR3 spells CASTMGVGTEAFF. CDR3 DNA sequence: TGTGCCAGCACCATGGGGGTGGGCACTGAAGCTTTCTTT. The V and J genes are TRBV12-3 or TRBV12-4 and TRBJ1-1; a possible D gene is TRBD1 (5 bases). The CDR3 has 13 residues. Trimming took off 7 bases at V and 4 bases at J, with 13 bases between the two ends.

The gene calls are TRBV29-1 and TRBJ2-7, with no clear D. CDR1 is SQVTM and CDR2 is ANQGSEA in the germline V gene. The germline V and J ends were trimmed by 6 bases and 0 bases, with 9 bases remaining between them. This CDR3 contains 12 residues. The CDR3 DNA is TGCAGCGTGTCAGATATCTCCTACGAGCAGTACTTC. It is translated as CSVSDISYEQYF.

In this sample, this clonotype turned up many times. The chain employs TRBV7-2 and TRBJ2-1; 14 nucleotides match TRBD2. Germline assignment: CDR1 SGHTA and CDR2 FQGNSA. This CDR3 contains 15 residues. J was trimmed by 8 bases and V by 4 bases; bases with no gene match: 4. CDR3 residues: CASSSGLAGVDEQFF. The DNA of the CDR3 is TGTGCCAGCAGCTCGGGACTAGCGGGAGTTGATGAGCAGTTCTTC.

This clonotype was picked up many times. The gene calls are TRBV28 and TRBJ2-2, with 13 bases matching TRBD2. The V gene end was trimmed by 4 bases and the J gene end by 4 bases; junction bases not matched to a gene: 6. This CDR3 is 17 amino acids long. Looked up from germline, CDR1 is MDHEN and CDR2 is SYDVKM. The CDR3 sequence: CASSSTSGRAGTGELFF. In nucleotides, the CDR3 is TGTGCCAGCAGTTCCACTAGCGGGAGGGCAGGCACCGGGGAGCTGTTTTTT.

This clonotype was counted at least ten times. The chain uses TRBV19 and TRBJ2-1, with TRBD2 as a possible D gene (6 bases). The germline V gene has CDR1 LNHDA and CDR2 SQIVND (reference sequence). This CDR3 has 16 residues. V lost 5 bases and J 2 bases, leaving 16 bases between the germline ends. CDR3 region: CASSLTSFRAYNEQFF. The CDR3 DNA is TGTGCCAGTAGTTTGACTAGTTTTCGAGCCTACAATGAGCAGTTCTTC.

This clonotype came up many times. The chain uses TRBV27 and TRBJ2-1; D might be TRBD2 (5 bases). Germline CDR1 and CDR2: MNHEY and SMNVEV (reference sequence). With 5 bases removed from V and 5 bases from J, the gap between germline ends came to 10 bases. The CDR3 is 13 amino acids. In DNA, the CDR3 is TGTGCCAGCAGTGCCTCCGGGGACAATGAGCAGTTCTTC. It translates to CASSASGDNEQFF.

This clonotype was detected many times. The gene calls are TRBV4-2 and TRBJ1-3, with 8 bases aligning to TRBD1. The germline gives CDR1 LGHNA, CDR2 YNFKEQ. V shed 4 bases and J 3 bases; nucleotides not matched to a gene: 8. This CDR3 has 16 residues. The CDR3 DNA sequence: TGTGCCAGCAGCCCCTCGGGACAGGTATATGGAAACACCATATATTTT. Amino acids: CASSPSGQVYGNTIYF.

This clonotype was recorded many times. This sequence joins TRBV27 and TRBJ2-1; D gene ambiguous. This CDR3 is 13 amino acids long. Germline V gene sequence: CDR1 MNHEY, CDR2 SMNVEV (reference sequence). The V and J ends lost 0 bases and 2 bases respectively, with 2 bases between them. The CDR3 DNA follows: TGTGCCAGCAGTTTATCTACCTACAATGAGCAGTTCTTC. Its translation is CASSLSTYNEQFF.

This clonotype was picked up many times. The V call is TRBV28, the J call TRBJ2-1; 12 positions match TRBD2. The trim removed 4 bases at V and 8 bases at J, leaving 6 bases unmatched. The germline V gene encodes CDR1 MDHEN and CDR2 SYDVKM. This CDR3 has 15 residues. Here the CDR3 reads CASSSRLAGVYEQFF. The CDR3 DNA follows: TGTGCCAGCAGTTCCCGACTAGCGGGAGTGTATGAGCAGTTCTTC.